The sequence of this T cell receptor (beta chain) was determined in a study of T cell repertoires in cytomegalovirus infection (dated by TCRdb to the late 2010s). Regarding the research as a whole: Donor HLA type was relevant to the analysis, as public TCR beta signatures indicated carriage of CMV infection together with the matching HLA type. What the study reported, not specific to this receptor: In both this cohort and an independent cohort of 352 donors, the cumulative frequency of public TCR beta family members distinguished carriers of CMV infection plus the relevant HLA type. The ex vivo response was dominated by HLA-C-restricted CMV-specific TCR beta clonotypes, which also provided the single most frequent clonotype in two of eight donors.

As encoded in the germline V gene, CDR1 is MNHNS while CDR2 is SASEGT. The CDR3 has 16 amino acids, counting the end cysteine and phenylalanine. CDR3 DNA only is kept here, 48 bases in frame from base 1. V ends up 2 bases short and J 0 bases short, with an unmatched junction base count of 1. There are many counts of this clonotype. The target of this receptor is not known. Nothing much larger sits one base from this clone, and base qualities are not available. Instrument on record: Illumina HiSeq 1500. TCRdb's own reprocessing of the public reads used fastp at Q25 and MiXCR and kept productive beta chains. Under each unique CDR3 protein, matching rows form one entry showing the most common genes and DNA. A total of over 450,000 distinct CDR3 sequences appear in this sample, roughly 10% of them only once. About 10% of the sample goes to the ten largest clones.

Rearrangement joined TRBV6-1 to TRBJ2-6, with TRBD2 identical over 7 junction bases. Material for sequencing was PBMCs. The TCR comes from a human donor in good health (CMV status not recorded). Some clones in this sample may be carry-over from other donors' samples. The CDR3 corresponds to CASSEWEGSGANVLTF. The sequence in DNA is TGTGCCAGCAGTGAATGGGAGGGCTCTGGGGCCAACGTCCTGACTTTC.